This entry lists 20 T cell receptor beta chains sequenced from one sample in a study of T cell changes during pregnancy in multiple sclerosis. The data were produced by immunoSEQ multiplex PCR, yet TCRdb's version contains in-frame clones alone and is incomplete. The table lists roughly 69,000 clones, approximately 91% of them singletons. This material consisted of peripheral blood, taken in the third trimester of pregnancy. The receptors come from a female donor with multiple sclerosis, enrolled in a pregnancy study.

This chain links TRBV6-4 with TRBJ2-5; 7 bases line up with TRBD1. Germline CDR1 reads MRHNA; CDR2 reads SNTAGT. The CDR3 covers 14 residues. J lost 2 bases, V lost 4 bases, and 4 bases had no gene match. The CDR3 DNA is TGTGCCAGCAGTGGGGGACAGCCTCAAGAGACCCAGTACTTC. This translates into CASSGGQPQETQYF.

The V gene is TRBV2, the J gene TRBJ2-7; the D is unclear. V lost 7 bases to trimming and J lost 6 bases, with 4 bases between them. The CDR3 is made up of 9 amino acids. Germline V gene data show CDR1 as SNHLY and CDR2 as FYNNEI. DNA for the CDR3: TGTGCCAGCAATCGCGAGCAGTACTTC. It encodes CASNREQYF.

This chain uses TRBV18 with TRBJ2-1; TRBD2 matches 10 bases. CDR1 KGHSH and CDR2 LQKENI come from the germline V gene. The CDR3 covers 16 residues. Losses at the gene ends were 6 bases for V and 13 bases for J; bases not matched to a gene: 18. The DNA of the CDR3 is TGTGCCAGCTCCCCAAGGGGAAGCGGGGGGGCCGCTGTCCAGTTCTTC. Residues: CASSPRGSGGAAVQFF.

The chain combines TRBV27 with TRBJ1-4; D is uncertain. V gave up 3 bases and J gave up 3 bases, with 8 bases separating them. In germline, CDR1 is MNHEY, CDR2 SMNVEV (reference sequence). CDR3 size: 14 residues. CDR3: CASSFGQANEKLFF. CDR3 nucleotide sequence: TGTGCCAGCAGTTTTGGGCAGGCTAATGAAAAACTGTTTTTT.

This CDR3 is CASRLGGVTEAFF. The CDR3, as DNA: TGTGCCAGCAGACTCGGGGGGGTCACTGAAGCTTTCTTT. The chain uses TRBV28 and TRBJ1-1, with D possibly matching TRBD1 (5 bases). With 6 bases removed from V and 4 bases from J, the gap between germline ends came to 12 bases. The CDR3 is made up of 13 amino acids. CDR1 is MDHEN and CDR2 is SYDVKM in the germline V gene.

The genes are TRBV11-3 and TRBJ2-7, with 12 bases identical to TRBD1. The CDR3 extends over 15 amino acids. CDR1 is SGHNT, CDR2 YENEEA, per germline. J was trimmed by 4 bases and V by 5 bases; bases with no gene match: 6. The CDR3 protein is CASSARGQGAYEQYF. CDR3 DNA sequence: TGTGCCAGCAGCGCCCGGGGACAGGGGGCTTACGAGCAGTACTTC.

This chain joins TRBV4-3 and TRBJ1-4; no reliable D call. Deletions cut 4 bases from V and 7 bases from J, with 16 bases between. This CDR3 spans 15 amino acids. Per germline, CDR1 LGHNA and CDR2 YSLEER. DNA for the CDR3: TGCGCCAGCAGCCGACCGGGGTCCCTGGGTGAAAAACTGTTTTTT. It encodes CASSRPGSLGEKLFF.

The chain links TRBV6-5 to TRBJ1-6, with D hard to call. The CDR3 covers 14 residues. Germline assignment: CDR1 MNHEY and CDR2 SVGAGI. V was shortened by 5 bases and J by 7 bases, with 12 bases between the two germline ends. The CDR3 DNA sequence: TGTGCCAGCAGTGTATACTTAACCAATTCACCCCTCCACTTT. This gives the protein CASSVYLTNSPLHF.

CDR3: CASSGGHHANEKLFF. CDR3 nucleotide sequence: TGTGCCAGCAGTGGGGGACATCACGCTAATGAAAAACTGTTTTTT. The chain couples TRBV7-9 to TRBJ1-4, with TRBD1 as a possible D gene (6 bases). Deletions cut 6 bases from V and 3 bases from J, with 14 bases between. CDR3 length: 15 amino acids. Germline CDR1 reads SEHNR; CDR2 reads FQNEAQ (reference sequence).

V usage is TRBV5-1 and J usage is TRBJ1-4, with 10 bases fitting TRBD1. V shed 4 bases and J 8 bases; nucleotides not matched to a gene: 5. CDR3 length equals 14 residues. Germline V gives CDR1 SGHRS, CDR2 YFSETQ. Here the CDR3 DNA reads TGCGCCAGCAGCCCCGGACAGGGGGGCGAAAAACTGTTTTTT. It translates to CASSPGQGGEKLFF.

The V gene is TRBV30, the J gene TRBJ2-3; maybe TRBD2 (5 bases). Germline V gene sequence: CDR1 GTSNPN, CDR2 SVGIG (reference sequence). This CDR3 comprises 14 residues. V gave up 8 bases and J gave up 0 bases, with 15 bases separating them. CDR3 DNA sequence: TGTGCCGTCAGAGGGAGACCTAGCACAGATACGCAGTATTTT. Translation: CAVRGRPSTDTQYF.

This clone was seen only a few times. The CDR3 protein is CASSVQGVNTEAFF. DNA for the CDR3: TGTGCCAGCAGTGTGCAGGGGGTGAACACTGAAGCTTTCTTT. The chain combines TRBV2 with TRBJ1-1, with TRBD1 matching over 7 bases. Germline V gene lookup returns CDR1 SNHLY and CDR2 FYNNEI. J lost 0 bases, V lost 4 bases, and 2 bases had no gene match. The CDR3 covers 14 residues.

The chain has TRBV30 and TRBJ2-7; possibly TRBD1 for D (6 bases). The germline gives CDR1 GTSNPN, CDR2 SVGIG (reference sequence). This CDR3 has 12 residues. V was clipped by 2 bases and J by 7 bases, with 12 bases between them. In DNA, the CDR3 is TGTGCCTGGAGTCGACAGGTTGATGAGCAGTACTTC. As protein: CAWSRQVDEQYF.

J is TRBJ1-4 and V is TRBV10-3, with D hard to call. The CDR3 sequence is 14 residues long. Trimming cost V 7 bases and J 12 bases, with 21 bases left between them. The V gene's germline CDR1 is ENHRY and CDR2 SYGVKD. For the CDR3, the DNA is TGTGCCATCACTATTCCCGTCCGAGAGCGAGAACTGTTTTTT. Translating it yields CAITIPVRERELFF.

The chain carries TRBV30 and TRBJ2-3, with 9 bases fitting TRBD1. Germline assignment: CDR1 GTSNPN and CDR2 SVGIG (reference sequence). The CDR3 loop spans 14 amino acids. Trimming removed 5 bases from V and 2 bases from J; junction bases left unmatched: 5. The CDR3 spells CAWHDRGITDTQYF. CDR3 in DNA: TGTGCCTGGCATGACAGGGGGATCACAGATACGCAGTATTTT.

The CDR3 spells CASSVSGTISYEQYF. CDR3 coding DNA: TGCGCCAGCAGCGTCTCCGGGACAATCTCCTACGAGCAGTACTTC. This chain uses TRBV5-1 with TRBJ2-7; TRBD1 might be the D (6 bases). CDR1 and CDR2 (germline): SGHRS, YFSETQ. Trimming cost V 4 bases and J 0 bases, with 14 bases left between them. The CDR3 runs to 15 residues. The full variable domain, its missing parts supplied by reference TRBV5-1 and TRBJ2-7, is KAGVTQTPRYLIKTRGQQVTLSCSPISGHRSVSWYQQTPGQGLQFLFEYFSETQRNKGNFPGRFSGRQFSNSRSEMNVSTLELGDSALYLCASSVSGTISYEQYFGPGTRLTVT.

The gene calls are TRBV6-1 and TRBJ1-4, with a weak D call TRBD1 (5 bases). The length of the CDR3 is 15 residues. V lost 0 bases to trimming and J lost 7 bases, with 12 bases between them. Germline CDR1 and CDR2: MNHNS and SASEGT. As DNA, the CDR3 is TGTGCCAGCAGTGAAGCGCGGGGGATTGGTGAAAAACTGTTTTTT. Residues: CASSEARGIGEKLFF.

This clone has only a few counts. The chain couples TRBV19 to TRBJ2-4; the D gene is possibly TRBD1 (5 bases). This CDR3 is built from 14 residues. Germline assignment: CDR1 LNHDA and CDR2 SQIVND (reference sequence). Trimming pared 5 bases from V and 2 bases from J, leaving 10 bases between. The CDR3 reads CASSARATKNIQYF. The CDR3 coding sequence is TGTGCCAGTAGTGCCAGGGCAACCAAAAACATTCAGTACTTC.

This chain connects TRBV30 to TRBJ1-6, with D perhaps TRBD1 (5 bases). The CDR3 has 13 amino acids. From germline, CDR1 is GTSNPN and CDR2 SVGIG (reference sequence). The germline V and J ends were trimmed by 0 bases and 10 bases, with 10 bases remaining between them. The CDR3 spells CAWSVAGRSPLHF. DNA for the CDR3: TGTGCCTGGAGTGTGGCAGGGCGGTCACCCCTCCACTTT. The full variable domain, with the rest looked up from reference TRBV30 and TRBJ1-6, is SQTIHQWPATLVQPVGSPLSLECTVEGTSNPNLYWYRQAAGRGLQLLFYSVGIGQISSEVPQNLSASRPQDRQFILSSKKLLLSDSGFYLCAWSVAGRSPLHFGNGTRLTVT.

V and J are TRBV29-1 and TRBJ1-4; TRBD1 is a possible D gene (6 bases). V gave up 4 bases and J gave up 8 bases, with 11 bases separating them. Germline assignment: CDR1 SQVTM and CDR2 ANQGSEA. This CDR3 contains 12 residues. CDR3: CSVAGAREKLFF. For the CDR3, the DNA is TGCAGCGTTGCAGGGGCGAGGGAAAAACTGTTTTTT.